The 11 T cell receptor beta chains reported below all come from one sample, sequenced in a study of a mutant IDH1 vaccine in newly diagnosed glioma. Specified time point: week 5, during vaccination. The vaccine gave 300 ug of a 20-mer mutant IDH1 peptide subcutaneously per dose. No antigens are known for them. TCRdb's copy holds only in-frame clones and misses some; the assay was immunoSEQ multiplex PCR. The sample holds about 36,000 clones, about four fifths seen once. The sequencing here drew on PBMCs, taken from a glioma patient whose treatment included an IDH1 peptide vaccine. These receptors were obtained from a man in his forties or fifties with glioma.

V gene TRBV18 combines with J gene TRBJ2-2, with 9 bases fitting TRBD1. With 6 bases clipped from V and 0 bases from J, the junction kept 5 bases outside the gene matches. CDR1 is KGHSH, CDR2 LQKENI, per germline. This CDR3 is built from 16 residues. The CDR3 DNA sequence: TGTGCCAGCTCTGAACAGGGGGCGGCGAACACCGGGGAGCTGTTTTTT. It is translated as CASSEQGAANTGELFF.

The chain couples TRBV11-2 to TRBJ2-7, with D maybe TRBD1 (5 bases). The CDR3 consists of 12 residues. The ends were cut back, 5 bases at V and 10 bases at J, with 15 bases in the middle. Germline V CDR1 and CDR2: SGHAT, FQNNGV. The DNA for the CDR3 is TGTGCCAGCAGCCTCCCCGCAGGGCGCCAGTACTTC. This gives the protein CASSLPAGRQYF.

V is TRBV7-2 and J is TRBJ2-7, with 7 bases fitting TRBD1. V trimming: 2 bases; J trimming: 1 base; junction bases outside the gene matches: 5. Germline V gene lookup returns CDR1 SGHTA and CDR2 FQGNSA. CDR3 length equals 15 residues. The CDR3 here is CASSLSDRESYEQYF. DNA of the CDR3: TGTGCCAGCAGCTTAAGCGACAGGGAATCCTACGAGCAGTACTTC.

The J gene is TRBJ1-4, the V gene TRBV28; weak D call: TRBD1 (6 bases). The V end was cut by 10 bases, the J end by 0 bases, with 15 bases between. This CDR3 is 15 amino acids long. In germline, CDR1 is MDHEN, CDR2 SYDVKM. The CDR3 DNA is TGTGCCACCGGAGGGGGGGTGGCAACTAATGAAAAACTGTTTTTT. Translated, it gives CATGGGVATNEKLFF.

This chain joins TRBV6-5 and TRBJ1-1; maybe TRBD1 (6 bases). The ends were cut back, 7 bases at V and 6 bases at J, with 9 bases in the middle. The germline gives CDR1 MNHEY, CDR2 SVGAGI. This CDR3 has 11 residues. The CDR3, as DNA: TGTGCCAGCACCCAGGGGTCTGAAGCTTTCTTT. Translation gives CASTQGSEAFF.

The V and J genes are TRBV5-6 and TRBJ2-7; 7 bases fit TRBD1. Germline V gene data show CDR1 as SGHDT and CDR2 as YYEEEE. Losses at the gene ends were 4 bases for V and 1 base for J; bases not matched to a gene: 8. This CDR3 has 15 amino acids. The CDR3 DNA is TGTGCCAGCAGCCCTCGGGTGACAGGGTCCTACGAGCAGTACTTC. Its protein product is CASSPRVTGSYEQYF.

This clone was observed a single time. The chain couples TRBV6-5 to TRBJ2-1; D may be TRBD1 or TRBD2 (5 bases each). This CDR3 is 16 amino acids long. Trimming stripped 4 bases from V and 8 bases from J, with 21 bases between. In germline, CDR1 is MNHEY, CDR2 SVGAGI. The CDR3 DNA reads as TGTGCCAGCAGTTCCTCCGGGGTCCAAGTGGGGGATGAGCAGTTCTTC. This encodes CASSSSGVQVGDEQFF.

The chain joins TRBV4-1 to TRBJ2-5; D may be TRBD1 or TRBD2 (5 bases each). The germline V and J ends were trimmed by 0 bases and 2 bases, with 10 bases remaining between them. Germline V gives CDR1 MGHRA, CDR2 YSYEKL. The CDR3 covers 15 residues. The CDR3, as DNA: TGCGCCAGCAGCCAAGATTGGGACGAACAAGAGACCCAGTACTTC. This codes for CASSQDWDEQETQYF.

The CDR3 sequence is CAEGGAGYGYTF. CDR3 nucleotide sequence: TGTGCGGAAGGGGGGGCAGGCTATGGCTACACCTTC. The rearrangement uses TRBV2 and TRBJ1-2; possible D gene TRBD1, 6 bases. This CDR3 has 12 amino acids. From germline, CDR1 is SNHLY and CDR2 FYNNEI.

V is TRBV27 and J is TRBJ1-5; 7 positions agree with TRBD1. The CDR3 spans 13 residues. V dropped 8 bases and J dropped 4; count of bases not matched to a gene: 5. Germline CDR1 and CDR2: MNHEY and SMNVEV (reference sequence). The DNA of the CDR3 is TGTGCCAGCCAACGGGACAGAAATCAGCCCCAGCATTTT. Its translation: CASQRDRNQPQHF.

The chain is built from TRBV19 and TRBJ1-5, with D possibly being TRBD1 (6 bases). V was cut by 3 bases and J by 1 base, with 16 bases left in between. Germline CDR1 reads LNHDA; CDR2 reads SQIVND (reference sequence). The CDR3 runs 17 residues. The CDR3 spells CASSILSGAKSNQPQHF. CDR3 coding DNA: TGTGCCAGTAGTATTCTCTCGGGGGCAAAGAGCAATCAGCCCCAGCATTTT.